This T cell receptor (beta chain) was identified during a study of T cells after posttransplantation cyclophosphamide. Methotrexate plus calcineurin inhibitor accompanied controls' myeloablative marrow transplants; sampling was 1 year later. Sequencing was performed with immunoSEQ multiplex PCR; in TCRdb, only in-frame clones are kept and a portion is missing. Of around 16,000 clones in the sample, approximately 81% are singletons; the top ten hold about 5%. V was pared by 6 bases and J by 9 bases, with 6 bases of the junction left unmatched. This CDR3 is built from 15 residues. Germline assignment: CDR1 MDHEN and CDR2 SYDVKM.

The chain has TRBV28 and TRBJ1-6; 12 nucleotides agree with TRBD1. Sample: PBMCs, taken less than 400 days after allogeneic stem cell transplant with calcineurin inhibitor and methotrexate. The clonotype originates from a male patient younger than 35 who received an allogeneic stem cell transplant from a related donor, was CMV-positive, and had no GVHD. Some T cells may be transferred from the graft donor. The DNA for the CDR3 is TGTGCCAGCAGCCCCCGGGACAGGGGGCTTTCACCCCTCCACTTT. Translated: CASSPRDRGLSPLHF.